This is a list of T cell receptor beta chains from one sample in a study of cytomegalovirus exposure and HLA in healthy donors. Assay used: immunoSEQ multiplex PCR; TCRdb lists only in-frame clones, some missing. The sample carries 150,000 to 200,000 clones, approximately 84% recorded once. The sequenced material came from PBMCs. Receptor source: a young man in good health and CMV-seropositive. Both conserved end residues are part of each CDR3. A D gene is named only where the DNA matches it firmly. Some rows have no size entry. The others give once, few or many, or a class for an expanded clone.

J gene | clone size | D gene | V gene | CDR3 DNA | CDR3 protein
TRBJ2-3 | NA | TRBD2 | TRBV6-4 | TGTGCCAGCAGTGACTCCGGGACTAGTAGCGGCACAGATACGCAGTATTTT | CASSDSGTSSGTDTQYF
TRBJ2-1 | NA | TRBD2 | TRBV18 | TGTGCCAGCTCACCACAAGAATCCGGGAGGGCCTCTTACAATGAGCAGTTCTTC | CASSPQESGRASYNEQFF
TRBJ1-1 | NA | NA | TRBV11-3 | TGTGCCAGCTTGGGAGACACTGAAGCTTTCTTT | CASLGDTEAFF
TRBJ2-3 | NA | NA | TRBV5-1 | TGCGCCAGCAGCCCGGAGGGACCCGGATCCTTCACAGATACGCAGTATTTT | CASSPEGPGSFTDTQYF
TRBJ1-5 | once | NA | TRBV10-3 | TGTGCCATCAGTCCCTCGGACACAGGGATTAATCAGCCCCAGCATTTT | CAISPSDTGINQPQHF
TRBJ2-2 | NA | NA | TRBV10-3 | TGTGCCATCAGTGGAAACGGGAACACCGGGGAGCTGTTTTTT | CAISGNGNTGELFF
TRBJ1-3 | NA | NA | TRBV12-5 | TGTGCTAGTGGTTCTAGGCGGGGTGTTTCTGGAAACACCATATATTTT | CASGSRRGVSGNTIYF
TRBJ2-1 | NA | NA | TRBV30 | TGTGCCTGGAGTGTACGGGTAAGCTCCTACAATGAGCAGTTCTTC | CAWSVRVSSYNEQFF
TRBJ2-1 | NA | TRBD2 | TRBV2 | TGTGCCAGCAGTGTAAGAGCGGGGATAGGCAATGAGCAGTTCTTC | CASSVRAGIGNEQFF
TRBJ2-1 | NA | TRBD2 | TRBV5-1 | TGCGCCAGCAGCTTGTCGGGAGGATACAATGAGCAGTTCTTC | CASSLSGGYNEQFF
TRBJ1-5 | once | NA | TRBV19 | TGTGCCAGTAGTATATACAGCTCAAATCAGCCCCAGCATTTT | CASSIYSSNQPQHF
TRBJ2-6 | NA | NA | TRBV2 | TGTGCCAGCAGAGATGACAGCTCTGGGGCCAACGTCCTGACTTTC | CASRDDSSGANVLTF
TRBJ2-3 | NA | NA | TRBV4-2 | TGTGCCAGCAGCCAAGATCTAGATACGCAGTATTTT | CASSQDLDTQYF
TRBJ2-1 | NA | NA | TRBV5-1 | TGCGCCAGCAGTACAGGGTCGCCCTACAATGAGCAGTTCTTC | CASSTGSPYNEQFF
TRBJ2-5 | NA | NA | TRBV5-1 | TGCGCCAGCAGCTTGGGGGGAGGACACGAGACCCAGTACTTC | CASSLGGGHETQYF
TRBJ1-1 | NA | NA | TRBV2 | TGTGCCAGCATGCGGGAGGGGAACACTGAAGCTTTCTTT | CASMREGNTEAFF
TRBJ2-7 | NA | NA | TRBV7-3 | TGTGCCAGCAGCGCCTTCAGGGGCTACGAGCAGTACTTC | CASSAFRGYEQYF
TRBJ2-1 | NA | NA | TRBV6-4 | TGTGCCAGCAGTGCCGCTGGGGGGAGCGAGAATGAGCAGTTCTTC | CASSAAGGSENEQFF
TRBJ1-5 | few | NA | TRBV5-6 | TGTGCCAGCAGCTTGTCAGGGGAACGGCCCCAGCATTTT | CASSLSGERPQHF
TRBJ1-1 | NA | TRBD1 | TRBV9 | TGTGCCAGCAGCCCACTAGACAGGGTGAACACTGAAGCTTTCTTT | CASSPLDRVNTEAFF
TRBJ2-1 | once | NA | TRBV7-2 | TGTGCCAGCAGCCCGGGACTGCTCTTCCACAATGAGCAGTTCTTC | CASSPGLLFHNEQFF
TRBJ1-5 | NA | NA | TRBV19 | TGTGCCAGTAGTACCCGGGACAAGGCCCATCAGCCCCAGCATTTT | CASSTRDKAHQPQHF
TRBJ1-2 | NA | TRBD1 | TRBV25-1 | TGTGCCAGCAGTGAATCGGGGACAGGGCTTTATGGCTACACCTTC | CASSESGTGLYGYTF
TRBJ2-7 | once | TRBD1 | TRBV5-1 | TGCGCCAGCAGCCCTGGACAGGGACCAGGGGAGCAGTACTTC | CASSPGQGPGEQYF
TRBJ2-1 | NA | TRBD2 | TRBV6-1 | TGTGCAAGCAGTTGGGGACTAGCGGGACGCAATGAGCAGTTCTTC | CASSWGLAGRNEQFF
TRBJ2-1 | NA | NA | TRBV12-5 | TGTGCTAGTGGTTTGGCGGGAGCCCTGTACAATGAGCAGTTCTTC | CASGLAGALYNEQFF
TRBJ2-7 | NA | NA | TRBV7-9 | TGTGCCAGCAGCCGCTCACTAGATTCCTACGAGCAGTACTTC | CASSRSLDSYEQYF
TRBJ1-1 | once | NA | TRBV9 | TGTGCCAGCAGCGTAGGGTTAAAGGCAGGCCCCGACACTGAAGCTTTCTTT | CASSVGLKAGPDTEAFF
TRBJ2-7 | NA | NA | TRBV6-5 | TGTGCCAGCCGCCAGGGTTACTACGAGCAGTACTTC | CASRQGYYEQYF
TRBJ1-5 | NA | NA | TRBV25-1 | TGTGCCAGCAGTAAGGGGGTCAATCAGCCCCAGCATTTT | CASSKGVNQPQHF
TRBJ1-1 | NA | NA | TRBV6-5 | TGTGCCAGCAGTTACTCAGCGTGGGACACTGAAGCTTTCTTT | CASSYSAWDTEAFF
TRBJ1-1 | NA | NA | TRBV7-9 | TGTTCCAGCAGCTTACGGGGCGCGGGAACTGAAGCTTTCTTT | CSSSLRGAGTEAFF
TRBJ1-5 | NA | NA | TRBV19 | TGTGCCAGTAGTGGCTTCGGCAATCAGCCCCAGCATTTT | CASSGFGNQPQHF
TRBJ2-7 | NA | TRBD1 | TRBV6-1 | TGTGCCAGCATCCTTTGGGACAGGCAAACCTACGAGCAGTACTTC | CASILWDRQTYEQYF
TRBJ1-3 | NA | NA | TRBV14 | TGTGCCAGCAGCCAAGATCGCGGTTCCTCTGGAAACACCATATATTTT | CASSQDRGSSGNTIYF
TRBJ2-2 | NA | NA | TRBV5-4 | TGTGCCAGCAGCTCCCCAGCCGGGGAGCTGTTTTTT | CASSSPAGELFF
TRBJ2-1 | NA | TRBD1 | TRBV11-3 | TGTGCCAGCCGACCGGGACAGGAGGTCTTC | CASRPGQEVF
TRBJ1-5 | NA | NA | TRBV7-9 | TGTGCCAGCAGCTTACCAGGGGTCAATCAGCCCCAGCATTTT | CASSLPGVNQPQHF
TRBJ1-5 | once | NA | TRBV27 | TGTGCCAGCAGGGGCCCTTATAGCAATCAGCCCCAGCATTTT | CASRGPYSNQPQHF
TRBJ1-1 | NA | TRBD1 | TRBV7-3 | TGTGCCAGCAGCTCACAGGGGAGGACCGAAGCTTTCTTT | CASSSQGRTEAFF
TRBJ2-1 | NA | NA | TRBV19 | TGTGCCAGTAGTATAGGGCAGGGGATTTACAATGAGCAGTTCTTC | CASSIGQGIYNEQFF
TRBJ2-1 | NA | NA | TRBV9 | TGTGCCAGCAGCGTAGCGGCGGTATGGGATGAGCAGTTCTTC | CASSVAAVWDEQFF
TRBJ1-5 | few | TRBD1 | TRBV6-1 | TGTGCCAGCAGTTCATTGAACAGGGGGTATCAGCCCCAGCATTTT | CASSSLNRGYQPQHF
TRBJ2-5 | NA | TRBD2 | TRBV7-9 | TGTGCCAGCAGCTTAGCTGGGACTAGCGGGGGTGAGACCCAGTACTTC | CASSLAGTSGGETQYF
TRBJ2-2 | NA | NA | TRBV29-1 | TGCAGCGTTTTCCAGGGTGGCGGGGAGCTGTTTTTT | CSVFQGGGELFF
TRBJ2-4 | NA | TRBD2 | TRBV7-2 | TGTGCCAGCAGCCACGGGGGGGGAGGCAAAAACATTCAGTACTTC | CASSHGGGGKNIQYF
TRBJ1-1 | NA | TRBD1 | TRBV25-1 | TGTGCCAGCAGTGACCACCGTGCAGGGGGCGGCACTGAAGCTTTCTTT | CASSDHRAGGGTEAFF
TRBJ2-4 | NA | NA | TRBV7-2 | TGTGCCAGCAGCCCCCAGGGGCTTGGAGCCAAAAACATTCAGTACTTC | CASSPQGLGAKNIQYF
TRBJ1-1 | NA | NA | TRBV5-1 | TGCGCCAGCACCCATCCAGGCAGCATGAACACTGAAGCTTTCTTT | CASTHPGSMNTEAFF
TRBJ1-4 | NA | NA | TRBV19 | TGTGCCAGTAGTATAGTGTTCGGGAGACCTCACTTGCCTAATGAAAAACTGTTTTTT | CASSIVFGRPHLPNEKLFF
TRBJ2-3 | NA | NA | TRBV18 | TGTGCCAGCTCACCATCGACCGGGGGTACAGATACGCAGTATTTT | CASSPSTGGTDTQYF